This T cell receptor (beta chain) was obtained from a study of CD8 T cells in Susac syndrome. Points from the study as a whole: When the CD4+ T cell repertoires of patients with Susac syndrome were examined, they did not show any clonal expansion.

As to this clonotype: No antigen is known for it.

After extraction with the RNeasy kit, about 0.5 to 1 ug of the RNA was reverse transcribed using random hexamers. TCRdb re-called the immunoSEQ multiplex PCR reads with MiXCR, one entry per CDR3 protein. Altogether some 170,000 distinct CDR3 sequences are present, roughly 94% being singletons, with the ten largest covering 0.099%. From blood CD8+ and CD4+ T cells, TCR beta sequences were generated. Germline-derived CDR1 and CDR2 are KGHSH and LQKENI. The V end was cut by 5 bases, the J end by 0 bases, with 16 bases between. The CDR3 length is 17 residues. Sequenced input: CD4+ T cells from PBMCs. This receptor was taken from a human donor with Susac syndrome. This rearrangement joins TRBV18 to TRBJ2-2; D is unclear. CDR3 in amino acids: CASSMYSLTTNTGELFF. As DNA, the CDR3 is TGTGCCAGCTCAATGTACAGCCTGACAACGAACACCGGGGAGCTGTTTTTT.